One and the same sample provided the 8 T cell receptor beta chains below, sequenced in a study of metastatic and nonmetastatic thyroid tumors. TCRdb re-clonotyped the PCR reads via MiXCR. This table holds some 20,000 clones, under 45% found once. Prior to thyroid surgery, none of the patients had received any treatment. The sequenced sample was tumor tissue. The receptors stem from a female donor with papillary thyroid cancer or a benign thyroid nodule (not recorded which). Some clones in this sample may be carry-over from other donors' samples.

The rearrangement joins TRBV6-1 to TRBJ2-7, with 8 bases fitting TRBD2. Looked up from germline, CDR1 is MNHNS and CDR2 is SASEGT. The V segment lost 11 bases and the J segment 8 bases; nucleotides outside the gene matches: 20. The CDR3 spans 15 residues. The CDR3 protein is CAHQQASGPLVKQYF. CDR3 coding DNA: TGTGCCCATCAACAGGCTAGCGGGCCGTTGGTGAAGCAGTACTTC.

This clone was found once. The V call is TRBV28, the J call TRBJ1-1; 7 bases are shared with TRBD1. This CDR3 spans 13 amino acids. Per germline, CDR1 MDHEN and CDR2 SYDVKM. With 8 bases clipped from V and 11 bases from J, the junction kept 14 bases outside the gene matches. CDR3 residues: CASFPPDRTPAFF. In DNA form, the CDR3 reads TGTGCCAGCTTCCCCCCGGACAGGACTCCGGCTTTCTTT.

As DNA, the CDR3 is TGTGCCAGCAGCTTAATGTCCGAAGGGAGAGGGGAGCAGTACTTC. It codes for CASSLMSEGRGEQYF. The chain carries TRBV11-2 and TRBJ2-7; D possibly corresponds to TRBD2 (5 bases). Germline V gene sequence: CDR1 SGHAT, CDR2 FQNNGV. With 2 bases removed from V and 7 bases from J, the gap between germline ends came to 18 bases. The CDR3 contains 15 residues.

V is TRBV20-1 and J is TRBJ1-1; possible D gene TRBD1, 5 bases. The CDR3 has 14 residues. The V and J ends lost 4 bases and 1 base respectively, with 13 bases between them. Looked up from germline, CDR1 is DFQATT and CDR2 is SNEGSKA (reference sequence). CDR3 loop: CSAIGADRNTEAFF. CDR3 nucleotides: TGCAGTGCTATAGGGGCAGACAGGAACACTGAAGCTTTCTTT.

This chain connects TRBV6-1 to TRBJ2-7; D gene uncertain. The ends were cut back, 7 bases at V and 4 bases at J, with 26 bases in the middle. The CDR3 is made up of 17 amino acids. Germline V lookup: CDR1 MNHNS, CDR2 SASEGT. CDR3 region: CASTSRWGQERPYEQYF. The CDR3 DNA follows: TGTGCCAGCACCTCCCGATGGGGTCAGGAGAGGCCTTACGAGCAGTACTTC.

The chain joins TRBV6-1 to TRBJ1-6; a possible D gene is TRBD1 (6 bases). The CDR3 contains 16 residues. Germline CDR1 is MNHNS and CDR2 is SASEGT. Trimming removed 3 bases at V and 4 bases at J, with 13 bases between. CDR3 loop: CASSEADSRYNSPLHF. CDR3 in DNA: TGTGCCAGCAGTGAGGCGGACAGCAGATATAATTCACCCCTCCACTTT.

This clone showed up just a few times. This chain connects TRBV6-2 or TRBV6-3 to TRBJ1-1; weak D call: TRBD1 (5 bases). The CDR3 has 15 residues. The V gene lost 2 bases and the J gene lost 5 bases, with 15 bases spanning the gap. Germline V gene sequence: CDR1 MNHEY, CDR2 SVGEGT. The CDR3 loop reads CASSYRGRDGTEAFF. CDR3 nucleotides: TGTGCCAGCAGTTACCGGGGCAGGGATGGTACTGAAGCTTTCTTT.

The chain carries TRBV6-2 or TRBV6-3 and TRBJ1-3, with 10 positions matching TRBD1. Per germline, CDR1 MNHEY and CDR2 SVGEGT. J gave up 0 bases and V 5 bases, and 13 bases lay outside the gene matches. CDR3 length equals 19 residues. CDR3 DNA sequence: TGTGCCAGCAGTATACCCGGACAGGGGGGCTCTCTCTCTGGAAACACCATATATTTT. Its protein is CASSIPGQGGSLSGNTIYF.